Shown below are 26 T cell receptor beta chains from a single sample sequenced in a study of response to subunit inactivated influenza vaccine (dated by TCRdb to 2016 to 2018). Libraries were constructed by RT-PCR. The instrument given in TCRdb is Illumina HiSeq 2500. The public reads were quality trimmed at Q25 with fastp and then assembled into clones with MiXCR by TCRdb, keeping productive beta chains. Rows matching on CDR3 protein sequence are summarized as one entry with the most common DNA and genes. In all, the sample holds roughly 630,000 distinct CDR3 sequences, and around 13% of those were seen once. The leading ten clones occupy 7.6% of the sample. The sample consisted of PBMCs from blood, taken 14 to 15 days before vaccination. These receptors were collected from a man over 45 who received an inactivated influenza vaccine. Donor details come from another sample of the same person, matched by shared clones.

This clonotype was picked up many times. V and J are TRBV18 and TRBJ2-1; 9 nucleotides line up with TRBD2. V trimming: 3 bases; J trimming: 4 bases; junction bases outside the gene matches: 16. This CDR3 has 19 residues. Germline V gene sequence: CDR1 KGHSH, CDR2 LQKENI. The CDR3: CASSPGAGLAGVTYNEQFF. The CDR3 region has the DNA TGTGCCAGCTCACCGGGTGCGGGACTAGCTGGAGTAACGTACAATGAGCAGTTCTTC. Variable domain in full (rest from reference TRBV18 and TRBJ2-1): NAGVMQNPRHLVRRRGQEARLRCSPMKGHSHVYWYRQLPEEGLKFMVYLQKENIIDESGMPKERFSAEFPKEGPSILRIQQVVRGDSAAYFCASSPGAGLAGVTYNEQFFGPGTRLTVL.

A few counts support this clonotype. The chain uses TRBV7-2 and TRBJ2-1, with 9 bases lining up with TRBD1. Looked up from germline, CDR1 is SGHTA and CDR2 is FQGNSA. The CDR3 has 14 amino acids. The V gene end was trimmed by 7 bases and the J gene end by 2 bases; junction bases not matched to a gene: 3. The DNA for the CDR3 is TGTGCCAGCAACCGACAGGGGGCCTACAATGAGCAGTTCTTC. Translating gives CASNRQGAYNEQFF.

The chain employs TRBV6-2 or TRBV6-3 and TRBJ2-4; the D is unclear. This CDR3 is built from 13 residues. Germline V gene sequence: CDR1 MNHEY, CDR2 SVGEGT. V was pared by 7 bases and J by 0 bases, with 7 bases between. CDR3 residues: CASIDLAKNIQYF. In DNA, the CDR3 is TGTGCCAGCATCGATTTAGCCAAAAACATTCAGTACTTC.

Many counts were recorded for this clonotype. The gene calls are TRBV10-3 and TRBJ2-1; tentatively, D is TRBD1 (5 bases). CDR3 length: 12 amino acids. Trimming removed 6 bases from V and 5 bases from J, with 8 bases in between. The germline V gene has CDR1 ENHRY and CDR2 SYGVKD. CDR3 in DNA: TGTGCCATCAGGGGGCTTGACAATGAGCAGTTCTTC. This sequence encodes CAIRGLDNEQFF.

The chain employs TRBV10-3 and TRBJ1-2; a weak D match, TRBD1 (6 bases). V gave up 3 bases and J gave up 5 bases, with 16 bases separating them. Germline CDR1 ENHRY, CDR2 SYGVKD. The CDR3 has 15 amino acids. Written as DNA, the CDR3 is TGTGCCATCAGTGAATACGATCGAGGGGGTTATGGCTACACCTTC. Protein product: CAISEYDRGGYGYTF.

The V and J genes are TRBV25-1 and TRBJ2-1, with no clear D. The CDR3 covers 13 residues. V was pared by 10 bases and J by 4 bases, with 14 bases between. Germline assignment: CDR1 MGHDK and CDR2 SYGVNS. Here the CDR3 reads CAILGYGYNEQFF. The CDR3 DNA follows: TGTGCCATCCTTGGTTACGGGTACAATGAGCAGTTCTTC.

There are many counts of this clonotype. V gene TRBV6-1 combines with J gene TRBJ2-5; D might be TRBD2 (6 bases). The CDR3 runs 13 residues. Germline V gene data show CDR1 as MNHNS and CDR2 as SASEGT. Trimming removed 7 bases at V and 4 bases at J, with 13 bases between. The CDR3 region has the DNA TGTGCCAGCACCCCTGGGGGAGGAGAGACCCAGTACTTC. Encoded protein: CASTPGGGETQYF.

The chain is built from TRBV28 and TRBJ2-7; tentative D call: TRBD2 (6 bases). From germline, CDR1 is MDHEN and CDR2 SYDVKM. V was cut by 4 bases and J by 6 bases, with 16 bases left in between. The CDR3 spans 14 residues. The CDR3 nucleotides are TGTGCCAGCAGTTCCCGTTACGGGAGTTTCGAGCAGTACTTC. Amino acids: CASSSRYGSFEQYF.

The gene calls are TRBV4-3 and TRBJ2-3, with 13 bases that match TRBD2. This CDR3 has 16 amino acids. V was pared by 2 bases and J by 6 bases, with 5 bases of the junction left unmatched. The germline V gene encodes CDR1 LGHNA and CDR2 YSLEER. This CDR3 is CASSQQLAGGSDTQYF. In DNA, the CDR3 is TGCGCCAGCAGCCAACAACTAGCGGGGGGGTCGGATACGCAGTATTTT.

This clonotype was counted many times. CDR3 in amino acids: CASGQGPNQPQHF. DNA for the CDR3: TGCGCCAGCGGCCAGGGTCCCAATCAGCCCCAGCATTTT. V is TRBV5-1 and J is TRBJ1-5, with TRBD1 as a possible D gene (5 bases). The CDR3 consists of 13 residues. In germline, CDR1 is SGHRS, CDR2 YFSETQ. Trimming took off 7 bases at V and 3 bases at J, with 11 bases between the two ends. Full variable domain (remainder filled in from reference TRBV5-1 and TRBJ1-5): KAGVTQTPRYLIKTRGQQVTLSCSPISGHRSVSWYQQTPGQGLQFLFEYFSETQRNKGNFPGRFSGRQFSNSRSEMNVSTLELGDSALYLCASGQGPNQPQHFGDGTRLSIL.

The chain has TRBV5-1 and TRBJ1-1; D may be TRBD1 (6 bases). The V end was cut by 0 bases, the J end by 1 base, with 13 bases between. Germline CDR1 SGHRS, CDR2 YFSETQ. CDR3 length: 16 amino acids. This CDR3 is CASSLGEWGPNTEAFF. CDR3 in DNA: TGCGCCAGCAGCTTGGGTGAATGGGGGCCGAACACTGAAGCTTTCTTT. The entire variable domain, with the rest obtained from reference TRBV5-1 and TRBJ1-1, is as follows: KAGVTQTPRYLIKTRGQQVTLSCSPISGHRSVSWYQQTPGQGLQFLFEYFSETQRNKGNFPGRFSGRQFSNSRSEMNVSTLELGDSALYLCASSLGEWGPNTEAFFGQGTRLTVV.

This clonotype came up a few times. The chain joins TRBV28 to TRBJ1-5, with unresolved D. The CDR3 consists of 18 residues. The germline V gene encodes CDR1 MDHEN and CDR2 SYDVKM. Trimming left V 6 bases short and J 1 base short, with 22 bases between. The CDR3 reads CASSSVLGRSVSNQPQHF. The CDR3 coding sequence is TGTGCCAGCAGCTCTGTTCTAGGACGGTCTGTCAGCAATCAGCCCCAGCATTTT.

In this sample, this clonotype turned up a few times. This chain joins TRBV14 and TRBJ2-1; no reliable D call. Germline V lookup: CDR1 SGHDN, CDR2 FVKESK. The CDR3 totals 15 residues. With 5 bases removed from V and 7 bases from J, the gap between germline ends came to 18 bases. CDR3 sequence (DNA): TGTGCCAGCAGCAGGATGGGTGCGCTGGGGAATGAGCAGTTCTTC. Encoded protein: CASSRMGALGNEQFF.

The table lists this clonotype with a few counts. The chain employs TRBV2 and TRBJ2-1; no reliable D call. The V end was cut by 8 bases, the J end by 5 bases, with 19 bases between. The CDR3 runs to 15 residues. CDR1 is SNHLY and CDR2 is FYNNEI in the germline V gene. The CDR3 is CASQKSPVSNNEQFF. For the CDR3, the DNA is TGTGCCAGCCAAAAGTCCCCTGTGTCCAACAATGAGCAGTTCTTC.

The chain combines TRBV10-3 with TRBJ2-7, with TRBD1 identical over 8 bases. The CDR3 covers 14 residues. The germline gives CDR1 ENHRY, CDR2 SYGVKD. Germline trimming cut 7 bases from V and 3 bases from J; bases unmatched to any gene: 8. The CDR3: CAINPDRVGYEQYF. In DNA, the CDR3 is TGTGCCATCAACCCGGACAGGGTTGGCTACGAGCAGTACTTC.

This clonotype was observed a few times. The chain couples TRBV11-2 to TRBJ1-4; 9 bases fit TRBD1. The V and J ends lost 4 bases and 6 bases, in that order; junction bases with no gene match: 6. This CDR3 spans 15 amino acids. The germline V gene encodes CDR1 SGHAT and CDR2 FQNNGV. The CDR3 is CASSSIWDRDEKLFF. The CDR3 nucleotides are TGTGCCAGCAGCTCTATCTGGGACAGGGATGAAAAACTGTTTTTT.

In this sample, this clonotype turned up a few times. The gene calls are TRBV29-1 and TRBJ2-2; D is perhaps TRBD1 (6 bases). The length of the CDR3 is 12 residues. V was trimmed by 5 bases and J by 3 bases, leaving 7 bases between them. Germline CDR1 and CDR2: SQVTM and ANQGSEA. The CDR3 DNA sequence: TGCAGCGTTCACAGGGACACCGGGGAGCTGTTTTTT. This encodes CSVHRDTGELFF.

This clonotype was counted between two and nine times. The genes are TRBV20-1 and TRBJ2-7, with a tentative D call TRBD1 (6 bases). This CDR3 comprises 14 residues. From germline, CDR1 is DFQATT and CDR2 SNEGSKA (reference sequence). V gave up 3 bases and J gave up 7 bases, with 19 bases separating them. In DNA form, the CDR3 reads TGCAGTGCTAGCAGGGGCCCTCGAGGAACAGAGCAGTACTTC. Amino acid sequence: CSASRGPRGTEQYF.

This clonotype was detected many times. The V call is TRBV4-3, the J call TRBJ2-1, with 12 bases fitting TRBD2. This CDR3 contains 20 residues. Germline V CDR1 and CDR2: LGHNA, YSLEER. The J segment lost 6 bases and the V segment lost 0 bases, leaving 15 bases of the junction unmatched. The CDR3 nucleotides are TGCGCCAGCAGCCAAGACCCAGTTGGGGCTAGCGGGAGGGCCTCCAATGAGCAGTTCTTC. This gives the protein CASSQDPVGASGRASNEQFF.

The CDR3 coding sequence is TGTGCCAGCAGCTCTCAGGGGGTTGGCGGAAACACCATATATTTT. The encoded protein is CASSSQGVGGNTIYF. The chain joins TRBV7-9 to TRBJ1-3; 7 positions agree with TRBD1. The CDR3 totals 15 residues. Trimming removed 4 bases from V and 4 bases from J; junction bases left unmatched: 7. Germline CDR1 reads SEHNR; CDR2 reads FQNEAQ (reference sequence).

The chain couples TRBV20-1 to TRBJ2-3; D is possibly TRBD2 (5 bases). The CDR3 is 15 residues long. V lost 2 bases, J lost 5 bases, and 17 bases lay in between. CDR1 DFQATT and CDR2 SNEGSKA come from the germline V gene (reference sequence). The CDR3 nucleotides read TGCAGTGCTAGACTCATCGGGCTAGCAGAAGATACGCAGTATTTT. It specifies CSARLIGLAEDTQYF.

The V gene is TRBV15, the J gene TRBJ2-7; D not resolved. Germline V gives CDR1 LNHNV, CDR2 YYDKDF (reference sequence). V lost 0 bases to trimming and J lost 5 bases, with 17 bases between them. The length of the CDR3 is 16 residues. CDR3 protein: CATSRDRLFGGDEQYF. The DNA of the CDR3 is TGTGCCACCAGCAGAGACCGACTCTTCGGCGGCGACGAGCAGTACTTC.

This clonotype was seen repeatedly, ten times or more. V usage is TRBV5-4 and J usage is TRBJ2-1, with D possibly TRBD1 on 5 matching bases. The CDR3 is made up of 17 amino acids. Germline CDR1 and CDR2: SGHNT and YYREEE (reference sequence). V was pared by 3 bases and J by 5 bases, with 21 bases between. The CDR3 here is CASSSLLAQGANNEQFF. The CDR3 DNA is TGTGCCAGCAGCTCCCTTCTCGCCCAAGGGGCCAACAATGAGCAGTTCTTC.

V usage is TRBV20-1 and J usage is TRBJ2-2; TRBD1 agrees at 7 bases. Trimming at V came to 3 bases and at J to 1 base, leaving 5 bases not matched to a gene. CDR1 and CDR2 from the germline V gene are DFQATT and SNEGSKA (reference sequence). This CDR3 is built from 15 residues. The CDR3, as DNA: TGCAGTGCTAGTAGGGGGCGCCTGAACACCGGGGAGCTGTTTTTT. This codes for CSASRGRLNTGELFF.

This clonotype was counted many times. The rearrangement uses TRBV7-2 and TRBJ1-6; D gene uncertain. CDR1 and CDR2 (germline): SGHTA, FQGNSA. The CDR3 runs to 15 residues. The ends were cut back, 1 base at V and 8 bases at J, with 12 bases in the middle. CDR3 loop: CASSLVTNGDSPLHF. CDR3 DNA: TGTGCCAGCAGCTTAGTCACGAACGGGGATTCACCCCTCCACTTT.

The chain employs TRBV4-1 and TRBJ2-7; the D gene is possibly TRBD1 (5 bases). Trimming removed 1 base from V and 6 bases from J, with 19 bases in between. This CDR3 contains 16 residues. CDR1 and CDR2 (germline): MGHRA, YSYEKL. CDR3 sequence (DNA): TGCGCCAGCAGCCAAGGTGTGGCACAGGCCAACCGCGAGCAGTACTTC. Its translation is CASSQGVAQANREQYF.